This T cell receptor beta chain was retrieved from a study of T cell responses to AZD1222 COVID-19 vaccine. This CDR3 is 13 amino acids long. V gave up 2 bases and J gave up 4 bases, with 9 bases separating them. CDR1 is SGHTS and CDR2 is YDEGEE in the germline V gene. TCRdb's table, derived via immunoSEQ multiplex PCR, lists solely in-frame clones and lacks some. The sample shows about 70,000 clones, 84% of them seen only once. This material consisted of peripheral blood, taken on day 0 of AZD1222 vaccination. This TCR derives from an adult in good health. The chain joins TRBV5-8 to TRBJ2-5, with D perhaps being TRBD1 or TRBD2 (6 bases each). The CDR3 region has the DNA TGTGCCAGCAGCTTACAGGGAGGAGAGACCCAGTACTTC. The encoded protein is CASSLQGGETQYF. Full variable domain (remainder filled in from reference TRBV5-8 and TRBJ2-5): EAGVTQSPTHLIKTRGQQATLRCSPISGHTSVYWYQQALGLGLQFLLWYDEGEERNRGNFPPRFSGRQFPNYSSELNVNALELEDSALYLCASSLQGGETQYFGPGTRLLVL.